This T cell receptor (beta chain) was found in a study of graft-versus-host responses after intestinal transplantation (dated by TCRdb to the early 2020s). Turning to the overall study: The transplants that recipients got were multivisceral, liver-intestinal, or isolated intestinal. All recipients received anti-thymocyte globulin induction followed by maintenance tacrolimus and steroids for two to four years. Donor T cell macrochimerism was defined as a peak of at least 4% donor T cells among recipient peripheral blood mononuclear cells. Alloreactive clones were identified by sequencing pre-transplant mixed lymphocyte reaction products and comparing them with unstimulated pre-transplant donor and recipient T cells. The cohort enrolled 24 intestinal transplant recipients including one retransplant, and 3 patients lacking pretransplant specimens were excluded. Instead of going to the commercial service, samples from a few later patients were sequenced in-house on an Illumina MiSeq and processed with MiXCR. Bulk TCR-beta CDR3 sequencing was used to track graft-versus-host and host-versus-graft alloreactive T cell clones in the graft, circulation and bone marrow after intestinal transplantation. Points the paper makes about the study in general: Peak levels of circulating GvH clones were associated with declines in HvG clones early after transplant. In the allografts of patients with donor T cell macrochimerism, GvH to HvG T cell clonal ratios were high. GvH clones were detected in recipient bone marrow, and some of these GvH clones were observed earlier in ileal mucosa or blood, consistent with an intestinal mucosal origin. The relatively low number and heterogeneity of intestinal transplant patients limited the conclusions.

Deletion took 4 bases off V and 4 bases off J, with a span of 10 bases between the germline ends. Reading the germline V gene (reference sequence) gives CDR1 MNHEY and CDR2 SMNVEV. The CDR3 runs 14 residues from the cysteine to the phenylalanine. Only CDR3 DNA is held: 42 bases, read in frame from base 1. Notes on this clone: The specificity of this receptor is unknown. Per-base qualities were not stored, and no clone one base away is much larger.

Libraries were prepared through the immunoSEQ multiplex PCR assay. For most patients, genomic DNA was isolated with the Qiagen DNeasy Blood and Tissue Kit and sent frozen to Adaptive Biotechnologies for TCR sequencing. For most patients, genomic DNA was subjected to high-throughput TCR-beta CDR3 sequencing by Adaptive Biotechnologies. The paper's data handling went like this. Adaptive's ImmunoSEQ software was the source of the TCR sequencing data for 18 patients, while a few other patients were processed with MiXCR and VDJtools. To correct CD4 versus CD8 sorting errors, sequences present in both subsets at a frequency ratio below 5:1 were removed. CDR3 nucleotide sequences shared between donor and recipient were removed because the origin of such sequences could not be assigned. To be classed as alloreactive, a clone needed at least 2-fold expansion over unstimulated cells and a minimum CFSE-low frequency of 0.002% (template counts) or 0.001% (read counts). Clones detected in sequenced pre-transplant spleen, lymph node, or MLR CFSE-low populations of the donor or recipient were defined as mappable. Cumulative frequency of alloreactive clones was calculated as a percentage of all sequences weighted by copy number. Drawn from immuneACCESS, this table holds only the in-frame rearrangements with V and J called that TCRdb kept. Clones are partly lost; checked studies trace under half to an unresolved V gene and leave the rest unexplained. V, J and clone size are taken as reported in that table, and D and trimming were inferred from the DNA itself. Counted in this sample were tens of thousands of clones; roughly 90% of them appeared once. In total, the top ten clones hold nearly 0.5% of the sample.

What the time point label conveys for this sample: cells obtained before transplantation from donor or recipient. CD3+CD4+ and CD3+CD8+ populations were FACS-sorted from unstimulated pre-transplant donor and recipient cells taken from spleen or lymph nodes. The clonotype comes from a human donor who received an intestinal transplant. Material: unstimulated CD8+ T cells sorted from spleen or lymph node cells, obtained before intestinal transplant. This sequence uses TRBV27 and TRBJ2-2; the D region possibly corresponds to TRBD1 (5 bases align). The CDR3 reads CASSSDSSTGELFF. In nucleotide form, the sequence is TGTGCCAGCAGTTCTGACAGTAGCACCGGGGAGCTGTTTTTT.